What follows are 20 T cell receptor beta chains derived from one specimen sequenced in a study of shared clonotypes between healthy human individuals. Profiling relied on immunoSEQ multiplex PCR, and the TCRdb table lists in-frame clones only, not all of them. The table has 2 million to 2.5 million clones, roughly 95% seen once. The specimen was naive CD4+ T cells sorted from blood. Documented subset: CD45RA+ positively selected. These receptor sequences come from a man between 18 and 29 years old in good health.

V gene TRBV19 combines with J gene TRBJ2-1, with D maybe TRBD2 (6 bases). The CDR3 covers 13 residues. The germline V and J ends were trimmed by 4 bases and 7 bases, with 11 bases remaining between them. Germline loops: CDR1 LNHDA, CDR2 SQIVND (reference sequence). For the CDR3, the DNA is TGTGCCAGTAGTAAGGGACTTCAAAATGAGCAGTTCTTC. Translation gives CASSKGLQNEQFF. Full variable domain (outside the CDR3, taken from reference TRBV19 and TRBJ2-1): DGGITQSPKYLFRKEGQNVTLSCEQNLNHDAMYWYRQDPGQGLRLIYYSQIVNDFQKGDIAEGYSVSREKKESFPLTVTSAQKNPTAFYLCASSKGLQNEQFFGPGTRLTVL.

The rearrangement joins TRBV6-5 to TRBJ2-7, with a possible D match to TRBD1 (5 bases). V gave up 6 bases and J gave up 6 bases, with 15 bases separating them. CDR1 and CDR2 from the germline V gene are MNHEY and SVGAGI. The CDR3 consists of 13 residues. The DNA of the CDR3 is TGTGCCAGCAGCAGGTCCTGGGGCAGCGAGCAGTACTTC. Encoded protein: CASSRSWGSEQYF.

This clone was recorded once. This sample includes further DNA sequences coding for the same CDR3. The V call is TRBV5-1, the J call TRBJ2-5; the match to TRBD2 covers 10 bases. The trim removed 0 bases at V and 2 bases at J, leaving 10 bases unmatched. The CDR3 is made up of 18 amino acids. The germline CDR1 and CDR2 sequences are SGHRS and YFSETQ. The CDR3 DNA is TGCGCCAGCAGCTTGGGCCGGACTAGCGGAGAAGTTCAAGAGACCCAGTACTTC. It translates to CASSLGRTSGEVQETQYF.

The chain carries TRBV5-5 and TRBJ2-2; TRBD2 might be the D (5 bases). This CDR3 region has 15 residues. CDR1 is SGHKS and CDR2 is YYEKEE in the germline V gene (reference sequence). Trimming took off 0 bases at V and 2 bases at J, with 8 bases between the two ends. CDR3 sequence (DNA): TGTGCCAGCAGCTTGGTTCCGGGAAACACCGGGGAGCTGTTTTTT. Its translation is CASSLVPGNTGELFF.

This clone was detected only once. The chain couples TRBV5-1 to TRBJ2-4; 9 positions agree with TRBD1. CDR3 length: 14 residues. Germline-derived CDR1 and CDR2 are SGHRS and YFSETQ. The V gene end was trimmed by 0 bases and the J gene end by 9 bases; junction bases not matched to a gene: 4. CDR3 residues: CASSLGQGVAIQYF. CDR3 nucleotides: TGCGCCAGCAGCTTGGGACAGGGGGTAGCCATTCAGTACTTC.

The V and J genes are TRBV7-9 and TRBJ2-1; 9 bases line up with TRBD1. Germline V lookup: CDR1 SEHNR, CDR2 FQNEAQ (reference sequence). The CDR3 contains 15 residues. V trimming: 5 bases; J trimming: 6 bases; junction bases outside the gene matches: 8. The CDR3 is CASSITGTGSNEQFF. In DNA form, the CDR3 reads TGTGCCAGCAGCATCACCGGGACAGGGAGCAATGAGCAGTTCTTC.

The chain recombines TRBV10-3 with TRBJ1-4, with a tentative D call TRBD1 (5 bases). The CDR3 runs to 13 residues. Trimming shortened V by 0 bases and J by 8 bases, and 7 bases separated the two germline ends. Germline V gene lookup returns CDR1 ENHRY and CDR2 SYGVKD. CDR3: CAISESTVEKLFF. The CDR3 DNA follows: TGTGCCATCAGTGAGTCGACAGTCGAAAAACTGTTTTTT.

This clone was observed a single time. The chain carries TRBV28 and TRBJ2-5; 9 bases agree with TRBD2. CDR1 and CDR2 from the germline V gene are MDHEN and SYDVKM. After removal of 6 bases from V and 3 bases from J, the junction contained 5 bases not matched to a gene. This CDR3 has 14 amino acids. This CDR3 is CASSNSGGKETQYF. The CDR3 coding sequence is TGTGCCAGCAGCAATAGCGGGGGAAAAGAGACCCAGTACTTC.

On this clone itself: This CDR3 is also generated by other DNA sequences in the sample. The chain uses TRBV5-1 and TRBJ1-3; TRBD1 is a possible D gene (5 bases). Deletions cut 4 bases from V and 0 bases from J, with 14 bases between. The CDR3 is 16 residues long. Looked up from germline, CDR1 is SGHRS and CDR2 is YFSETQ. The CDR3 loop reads CASSLGTGDSGNTIYF. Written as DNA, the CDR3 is TGCGCCAGCAGCCTGGGGACGGGAGACTCTGGAAACACCATATATTTT.

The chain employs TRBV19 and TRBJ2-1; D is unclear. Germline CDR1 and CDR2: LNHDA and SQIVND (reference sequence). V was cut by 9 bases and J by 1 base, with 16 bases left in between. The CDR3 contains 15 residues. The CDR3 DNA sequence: TGTGCCAGGCAGCCCAGGACCCAATCCTACAATGAGCAGTTCTTC. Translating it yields CARQPRTQSYNEQFF.

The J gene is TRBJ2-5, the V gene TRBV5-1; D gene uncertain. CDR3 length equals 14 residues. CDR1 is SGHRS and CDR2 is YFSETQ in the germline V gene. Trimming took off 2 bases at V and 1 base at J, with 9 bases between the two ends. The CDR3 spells CASSFWGFQETQYF. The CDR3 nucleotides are TGCGCCAGCAGCTTTTGGGGATTCCAAGAGACCCAGTACTTC.

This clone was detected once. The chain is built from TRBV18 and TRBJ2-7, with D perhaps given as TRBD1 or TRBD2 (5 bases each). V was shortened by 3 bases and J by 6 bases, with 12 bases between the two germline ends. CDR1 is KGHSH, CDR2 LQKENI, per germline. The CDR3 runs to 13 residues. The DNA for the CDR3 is TGTGCCAGCTCACCTTTCGAGGGGTTCGAGCAGTACTTC. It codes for CASSPFEGFEQYF.

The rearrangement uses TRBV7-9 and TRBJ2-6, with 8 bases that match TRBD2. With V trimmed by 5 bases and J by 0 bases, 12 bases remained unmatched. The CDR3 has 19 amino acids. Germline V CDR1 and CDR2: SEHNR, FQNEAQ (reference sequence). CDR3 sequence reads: CASSPGASGLSSGANVLTF. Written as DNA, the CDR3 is TGTGCCAGCAGCCCAGGGGCTAGCGGGCTGAGCTCTGGGGCCAACGTCCTGACTTTC.

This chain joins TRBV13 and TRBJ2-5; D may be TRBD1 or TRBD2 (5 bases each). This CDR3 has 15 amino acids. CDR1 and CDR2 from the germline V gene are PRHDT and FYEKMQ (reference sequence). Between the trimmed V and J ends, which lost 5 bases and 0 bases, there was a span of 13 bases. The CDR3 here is CASSPGTGDQETQYF. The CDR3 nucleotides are TGTGCCAGCAGCCCAGGGACGGGTGACCAAGAGACCCAGTACTTC.

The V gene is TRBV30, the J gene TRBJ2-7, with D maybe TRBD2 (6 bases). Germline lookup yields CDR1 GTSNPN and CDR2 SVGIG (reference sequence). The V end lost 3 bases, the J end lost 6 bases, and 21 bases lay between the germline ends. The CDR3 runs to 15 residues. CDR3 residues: CAWSPEEGWRFEQYF. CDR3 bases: TGTGCCTGGAGCCCAGAGGAGGGGTGGAGGTTCGAGCAGTACTTC.

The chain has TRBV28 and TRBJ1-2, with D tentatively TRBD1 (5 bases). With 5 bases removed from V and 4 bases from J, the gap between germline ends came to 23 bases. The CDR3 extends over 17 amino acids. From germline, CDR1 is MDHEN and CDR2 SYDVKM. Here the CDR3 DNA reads TGTGCCAGCAGTCTCCCGCTCATCCAGAGGGGCTCCTATGGCTACACCTTC. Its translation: CASSLPLIQRGSYGYTF.

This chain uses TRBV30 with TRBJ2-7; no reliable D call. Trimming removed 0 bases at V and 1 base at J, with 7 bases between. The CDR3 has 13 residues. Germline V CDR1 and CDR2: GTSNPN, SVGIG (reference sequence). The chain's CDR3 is CAWSVQTSYEQYF. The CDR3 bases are TGTGCCTGGAGTGTACAGACTTCCTACGAGCAGTACTTC.

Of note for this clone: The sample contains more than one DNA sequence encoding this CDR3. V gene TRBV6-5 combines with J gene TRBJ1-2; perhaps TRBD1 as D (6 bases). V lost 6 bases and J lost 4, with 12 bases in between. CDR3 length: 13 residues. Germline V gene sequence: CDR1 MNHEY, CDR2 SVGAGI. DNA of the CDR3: TGTGCCAGCAGCCTCACAGGGTTCTATGGCTACACCTTC. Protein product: CASSLTGFYGYTF.

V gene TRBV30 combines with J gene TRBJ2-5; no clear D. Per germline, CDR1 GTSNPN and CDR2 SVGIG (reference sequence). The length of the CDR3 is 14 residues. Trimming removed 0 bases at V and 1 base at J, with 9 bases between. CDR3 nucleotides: TGTGCCTGGAGTGTACGACCCCTCCAAGAGACCCAGTACTTC. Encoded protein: CAWSVRPLQETQYF.

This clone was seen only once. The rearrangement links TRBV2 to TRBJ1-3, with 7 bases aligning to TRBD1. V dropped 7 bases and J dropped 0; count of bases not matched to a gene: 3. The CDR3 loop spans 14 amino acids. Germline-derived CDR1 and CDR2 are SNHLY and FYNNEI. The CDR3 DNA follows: TGTGCCAGCAACGGACAGGCCTCTGGAAACACCATATATTTT. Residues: CASNGQASGNTIYF.